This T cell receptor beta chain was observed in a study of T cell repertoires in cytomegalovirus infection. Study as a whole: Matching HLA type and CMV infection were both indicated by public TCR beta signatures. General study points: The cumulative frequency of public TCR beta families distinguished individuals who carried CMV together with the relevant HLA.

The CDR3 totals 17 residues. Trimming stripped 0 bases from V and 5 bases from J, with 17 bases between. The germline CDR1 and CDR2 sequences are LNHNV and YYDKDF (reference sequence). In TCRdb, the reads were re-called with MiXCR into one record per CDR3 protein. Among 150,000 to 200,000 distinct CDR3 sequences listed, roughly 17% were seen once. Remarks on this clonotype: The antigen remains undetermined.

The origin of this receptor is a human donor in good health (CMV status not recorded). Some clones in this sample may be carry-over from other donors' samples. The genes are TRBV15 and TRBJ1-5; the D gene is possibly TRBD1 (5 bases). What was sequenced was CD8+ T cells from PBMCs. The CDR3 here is CATSRDLGPGRDQPQHF. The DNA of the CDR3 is TGTGCCACCAGCAGAGATTTGGGACCAGGAAGGGATCAGCCCCAGCATTTT.